Listed below are T cell receptor beta chains from one sample, sequenced in a study of T cells in Graves' hyperthyroidism and ophthalmopathy. One entry per CDR3 protein, called by TCRdb with MiXCR from the multiplex PCR reads. The sample has approximately 560,000 distinct CDR3 sequences, about 45% seen once. What was sequenced was peripheral blood or thyroid tissue (not recorded which). All receptors come from a young woman with Graves' hyperthyroidism. Both conserved end residues are part of each CDR3. Fields, in order: CDR3 protein, CDR3 DNA, J gene, D gene, clone size, V gene. The D gene is left open where the match is weak. Expanded clones get a size class; other rows say once, few or many, or leave the size out.

CSVTGLRWETQYF	TGCAGCGTTACGGGATTACGGTGGGAGACCCAGTACTTC	TRBJ2-5	-	once	TRBV29-1
CASKVGGGQPQHF	TGTGCCAGTAAGGTCGGGGGAGGTCAGCCCCAGCATTTT	TRBJ1-5	-	-	TRBV19
CASSSGSRMETQYF	TGTGCCAGCAGCTCCGGGAGTCGAATGGAGACCCAGTACTTC	TRBJ2-5	-	few	TRBV11-1
CASSPGTGVNYGYTF	TGTGCCAGCAGCCCCGGGACAGGTGTCAACTATGGCTACACCTTC	TRBJ1-2	TRBD1	-	TRBV7-8
CASSQSHSGNTIYF	TGTGCCAGCAGCCAAAGCCACTCTGGAAACACCATATATTTT	TRBJ1-3	-	-	TRBV25-1
CASSQAGRAEAFF	TGTGCCAGCAGCCAGGCCGGGAGGGCTGAAGCTTTCTTT	TRBJ1-1	-	-	TRBV7-9
CASSSLTDTGELFF	TGTGCCAGCAGCTCCCTCACGGACACCGGGGAGCTGTTTTTT	TRBJ2-2	-	once	TRBV7-6
CASGGTGGRGSGYTF	TGTGCCAGCGGGGGCACGGGGGGCAGGGGATCTGGCTACACCTTC	TRBJ1-2	-	many	TRBV2
CASSLDWGARNQPQHF	TGTGCCAGCAGCTTAGATTGGGGTGCCAGGAATCAGCCCCAGCATTTT	TRBJ1-5	-	-	TRBV11-2
CRGDLSRAANTEAFF	TGCAGGGGTGACCTGTCAAGGGCTGCGAACACTGAAGCTTTCTTT	TRBJ1-1	-	once	TRBV20-1
CATSRDLGREVRDGYTF	TGTGCCACCAGCAGAGATCTAGGCAGGGAGGTACGGGATGGCTACACCTTC	TRBJ1-2	-	-	TRBV15
CSARAGDQPQHF	TGCAGTGCTCGGGCCGGGGATCAGCCCCAGCATTTT	TRBJ1-5	-	-	TRBV20-1
CASSLAGADNSPLHF	TGTGCCAGCAGCCTTGCCGGGGCCGATAATTCACCCCTCCACTTT	TRBJ1-6	-	many	TRBV7-9
CASRRIAQETQYF	TGCGCCAGCCGGAGGATCGCCCAAGAGACCCAGTACTTC	TRBJ2-5	-	-	TRBV5-1
CASSDSDEKLFF	TGTGCCAGCAGCGACTCGGACGAAAAACTGTTTTTT	TRBJ1-4	-	-	TRBV7-9
CASSQDGASGANVLTF	TGTGCCAGCAGCCAAGATGGGGCCTCTGGGGCCAACGTCCTGACTTTC	TRBJ2-6	-	few	TRBV7-9
CASSLTNQLNYGYTF	TGTGCCAGCAGTTTAACGAACCAACTGAACTATGGCTACACCTTC	TRBJ1-2	-	-	TRBV27
CASSLGRGELFF	TGTGCCAGCAGTTTAGGGCGCGGGGAGCTGTTTTTT	TRBJ2-2	-	few	TRBV12-3/TRBV12-4
CATSTLRADSTDTQYF	TGTGCCACCAGTACCCTTAGAGCGGATAGCACAGATACGCAGTATTTT	TRBJ2-3	-	-	TRBV24-1
CSVEDPPGSPEKLFF	TGCAGCGTTGAAGATCCCCCGGGGAGTCCTGAAAAACTGTTTTTT	TRBJ1-4	-	-	TRBV29-1
CASSSGTGRVQPQHF	TGTGCCAGCAGCTCCGGGACAGGGCGGGTTCAGCCCCAGCATTTT	TRBJ1-5	TRBD1	many	TRBV7-8
CSARDWTSGRLETQYF	TGCAGTGCTAGAGATTGGACTAGCGGGAGGCTCGAGACCCAGTACTTC	TRBJ2-5	TRBD2	-	TRBV20-1
CASSTLRQANYGYTF	TGTGCCAGTAGTACGCTCCGACAAGCTAACTATGGCTACACCTTC	TRBJ1-2	-	-	TRBV19